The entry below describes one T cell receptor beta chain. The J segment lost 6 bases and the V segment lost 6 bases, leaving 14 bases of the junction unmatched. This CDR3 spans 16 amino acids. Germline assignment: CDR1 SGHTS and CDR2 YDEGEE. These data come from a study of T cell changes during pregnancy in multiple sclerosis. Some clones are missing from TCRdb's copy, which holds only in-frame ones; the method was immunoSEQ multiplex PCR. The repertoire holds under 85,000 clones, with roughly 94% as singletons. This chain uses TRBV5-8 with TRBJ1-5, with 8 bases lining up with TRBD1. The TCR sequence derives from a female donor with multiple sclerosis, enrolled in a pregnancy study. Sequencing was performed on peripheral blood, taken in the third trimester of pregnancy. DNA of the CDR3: TGTGCCAGCAACTCCTGGGGTCAGGGGGCGGGTCAGCCCCAGCATTTT. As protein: CASNSWGQGAGQPQHF.